This T cell receptor beta chain was recorded in a study of blood T cell repertoires in COVID-19. As for the study in general: There were acute and convalescent COVID-19 samples, and they came from the United States, Italy and Spain. PBMCs, B-cell-depleted T cells, or T cells provided the cDNA or gDNA that made up the material.

Per the original data handling: Amplified reference gene primers provided the basis for estimating nucleated cell counts. The assay was immunoSEQ multiplex PCR, and TCRdb's table has in-frame clones only and misses some. V and J calls and clone size come straight from that table; D and trimming were deduced from the DNA. Of 270,000 or so clones detected, roughly 86% appear once; the ten largest clones hold approximately 10%. CDR3 size: 16 residues. The V end lost 3 bases, the J end lost 6 bases, and 18 bases lay between the germline ends. The germline CDR1 and CDR2 sequences are LNHDA and SQIVND (reference sequence). This clone was picked up a small number of times.

The sample consisted of peripheral blood. The V gene is TRBV19, the J gene TRBJ1-5; D is possibly TRBD1 (6 bases). The source of this sequence is a middle-aged man with active or convalescent COVID-19. The CDR3 protein is CASSIYRTESAQPQHF. In DNA, the CDR3 is TGTGCCAGTAGTATTTATAGGACAGAGTCAGCTCAGCCCCAGCATTTT.